This T cell receptor beta chain was sequenced in a study of T cells in Graves' hyperthyroidism and ophthalmopathy. The source material, RNA transcripts, was used to amplify TCR beta CDR3 regions. Initially, a first-round RT-PCR of the TCR CDR3 employed the HTBI primer set. Using its own MiXCR run on the multiplex PCR reads, TCRdb lists one record per CDR3 protein. The profile covers around 600,000 distinct CDR3 sequences, with less than 45% appearing a single time and roughly 6.5% taken by the ten largest. Study-wide findings and caveats: Clonotypes that were expanded in thyroid above 0.001 mostly appeared in blood too.

Only a few counts were recorded for this clonotype. The antigen is unknown. The CDR3 runs to 18 residues. The V gene end was trimmed by 1 base and the J gene end by 2 bases; junction bases not matched to a gene: 9. Per germline, CDR1 SGHRS and CDR2 YFSETQ. Exclusions: uncontrolled infection, other autoimmune disease, pregnancy, lactation. Diagnoses used clinical symptoms, serum thyroxine and TRAb, thyroid ultrasound and orbital computed tomography. The sequenced material came from peripheral blood or thyroid tissue (not recorded which). The receptor comes from an adult man with Graves' disease, either hyperthyroidism or ophthalmopathy (not recorded which). The rearrangement uses TRBV5-1 and TRBJ2-7; 13 nucleotides match TRBD2. CDR3 residues: CASSLWGGGTSGTYEQYF. For the CDR3, the DNA is TGCGCCAGCAGCTTGTGGGGAGGAGGGACTAGCGGGACCTACGAGCAGTACTTC.